This T cell receptor beta chain was captured by sequencing in a study of siplizumab effects on memory and regulatory T cells. A note on this clone: Its antigen is as yet unknown.

The CDR3 runs to 15 residues. Per germline, CDR1 LGHNA and CDR2 YSLEER. Study-wide findings and caveats: Memory T cells appeared less diverse than naive cells, which seemed to contribute substantially to alloresponse. Mappable alloreactive CD4+ clones averaged approximately 69% Treg-derived with siplizumab versus 26.9% in controls.

Profiled with immunoSEQ multiplex PCR; TCRdb holds only in-frame clones, not every one. This sample has approximately 100,000 clones; 90% to 95% occur once, and the top ten carry roughly 0.16%. The specimen was non-Treg CD4+ T cells sorted from blood. This chain uses TRBV4-3 with TRBJ2-5, with TRBD1 as a possible D gene (6 bases). The DNA end is a closer match to TRBJ2-7, so the J assignment may be wrong. The receptor was derived from a human donor in good health. The CDR3 nucleotides are TGCGCCAGCAGCCAGGGGGACACAAATATCTACGAGCAGTACTTC. Translated: CASSQGDTNIYEQYF.